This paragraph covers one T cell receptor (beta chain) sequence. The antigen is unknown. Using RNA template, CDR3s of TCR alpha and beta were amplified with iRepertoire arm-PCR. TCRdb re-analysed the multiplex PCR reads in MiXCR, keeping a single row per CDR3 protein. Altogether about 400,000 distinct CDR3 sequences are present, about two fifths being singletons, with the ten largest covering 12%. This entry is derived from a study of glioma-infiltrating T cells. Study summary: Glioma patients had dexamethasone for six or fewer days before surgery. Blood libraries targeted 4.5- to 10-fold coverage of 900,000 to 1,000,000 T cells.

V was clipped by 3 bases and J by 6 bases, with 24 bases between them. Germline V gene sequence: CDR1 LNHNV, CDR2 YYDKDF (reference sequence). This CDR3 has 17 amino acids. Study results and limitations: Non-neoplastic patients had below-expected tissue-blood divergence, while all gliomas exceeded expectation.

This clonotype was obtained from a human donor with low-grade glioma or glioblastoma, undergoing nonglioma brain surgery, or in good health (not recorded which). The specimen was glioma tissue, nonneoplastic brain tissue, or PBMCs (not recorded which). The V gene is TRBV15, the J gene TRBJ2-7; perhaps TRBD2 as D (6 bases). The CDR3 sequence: CATSRGPSGGSEGEQYF. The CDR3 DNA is TGTGCCACCAGCAGGGGGCCATCCGGGGGTTCGGAGGGCGAGCAGTACTTC.